These 31 T cell receptor beta chains share one sample of origin, sequenced in a study of shared clonotypes between healthy human individuals. Produced via immunoSEQ multiplex PCR; TCRdb's table is partial and in-frame only. The top ten clones hold roughly 0.13% of a sample with millions of clones, around nine tenths of them seen once. Sequenced input: naive CD4+ T cells sorted from blood. This sample's subset: CD45RA+ positively selected. All receptors derive from a man aged 18 to 29 in good health.

This clone was observed once. At one end, the junction sequence differs from germline, possibly due to a read error. The chain joins TRBV10-3 to TRBJ2-7, with D perhaps being TRBD1 or TRBD2 (6 bases each). The CDR3 is 14 residues long. Per the germline V gene, CDR1 is ENHRY and CDR2 is SYGVKD. The CDR3 bases are TGTGCCATCAGTGGCCCGGGGGCCCCCTACGAGCAGTGCTTC. This sequence encodes CAISGPGAPYEQCF.

This clone was observed a single time. This chain joins TRBV10-3 and TRBJ2-3, with 10 bases fitting TRBD2. V lost 8 bases and J lost 1; bases outside the gene matches: 9. CDR3 length equals 16 residues. Germline V gives CDR1 ENHRY, CDR2 SYGVKD. Here the CDR3 reads CAIGVGLAGGTDTQYF. The CDR3 DNA reads as TGTGCCATCGGAGTGGGCCTAGCGGGGGGCACAGATACGCAGTATTTT.

The CDR3 is CASSFSGQKNQETQYF. CDR3 nucleotides: TGTGCCAGCAGCTTCTCCGGACAGAAAAACCAAGAGACCCAGTACTTC. The rearrangement uses TRBV5-6 and TRBJ2-5, with D perhaps matching TRBD1 (6 bases). V was trimmed by 2 bases and J by 0 bases, leaving 14 bases between them. CDR1 SGHDT and CDR2 YYEEEE come from the germline V gene. This CDR3 contains 16 residues.

A few counts support this clone. This chain connects TRBV27 to TRBJ1-5, with a tentative D call TRBD1 (5 bases). Germline CDR1 and CDR2: MNHEY and SMNVEV (reference sequence). The CDR3 runs 15 residues. Between the trimmed V and J ends, which lost 5 bases and 4 bases, there was a span of 15 bases. The CDR3 bases are TGTGCCAGCAGTGCCGGGACTCGAGGAAATCAGCCCCAGCATTTT. Protein product: CASSAGTRGNQPQHF.

This chain links TRBV7-2 with TRBJ2-7; TRBD2 is a possible D gene (5 bases). Trimming removed 0 bases at V and 6 bases at J, with 18 bases between. Germline CDR1 is SGHTA and CDR2 is FQGNSA. The CDR3 is 16 amino acids. For the CDR3, the DNA is TGTGCCAGCAGCTTAGCGAGGCTGAGCGGACCCGGCGAGCAGTACTTC. This gives the protein CASSLARLSGPGEQYF.

V gene TRBV10-3 combines with J gene TRBJ2-7; D unresolved. The CDR3 sequence is 13 residues long. Germline V lookup: CDR1 ENHRY, CDR2 SYGVKD. Trimming removed 2 bases at V and 5 bases at J, with 10 bases between. The CDR3 region has the DNA TGTGCCATCAGTGAGCCGCCGTACCACGAGCAGTACTTC. As protein: CAISEPPYHEQYF.

Note on this clone: The same CDR3 can be traced to other DNA sequences in this sample. The chain uses TRBV9 and TRBJ1-4, with 7 bases identical to TRBD1. Germline V gene lookup returns CDR1 SGDLS and CDR2 YYNGEE. This CDR3 has 15 amino acids. The V segment lost 0 bases and the J segment 5 bases; nucleotides outside the gene matches: 4. CDR3 region: CASSVGGQQNEKLFF. For the CDR3, the DNA is TGTGCCAGCAGCGTAGGGGGACAGCAGAATGAAAAACTGTTTTTT. The entire variable domain, with the rest obtained from reference TRBV9 and TRBJ1-4, is as follows: DSGVTQTPKHLITATGQRVTLRCSPRSGDLSVYWYQQSLDQGLQFLIQYYNGEERAKGNILERFSAQQFPDLHSELNLSSLELGDSALYFCASSVGGQQNEKLFFGSGTQLSVL.

The chain's CDR3 is CASSDRDGFNSPLHF. CDR3 nucleotides: TGTGCCAGTAGTGACCGGGACGGCTTTAATTCACCCCTCCACTTT. The gene calls are TRBV19 and TRBJ1-6; maybe TRBD1 (5 bases). This CDR3 spans 15 amino acids. Germline V gene sequence: CDR1 LNHDA, CDR2 SQIVND (reference sequence). Trimming left V 5 bases short and J 6 bases short, with 14 bases between.

For the CDR3, the DNA is TGCGCCAGCAGCTTCCTCCAGGGTGGCTATGGCTACACCTTC. It is translated as CASSFLQGGYGYTF. J is TRBJ1-2 and V is TRBV5-1; tentative D call: TRBD1 (5 bases). This CDR3 is 14 amino acids long. Trimming removed 2 bases from V and 4 bases from J, with 12 bases in between. The V gene's germline CDR1 is SGHRS and CDR2 YFSETQ.

The chain links TRBV6-1 to TRBJ1-5, with a weak D call TRBD1 (6 bases). The CDR3 covers 15 residues. Trimming took 6 bases from V and 2 from J, leaving 14 bases between them. The germline CDR1 and CDR2 sequences are MNHNS and SASEGT. DNA of the CDR3: TGTGCCAGCAGGAACTCAGGGGATGGCAATCAGCCCCAGCATTTT. It is translated as CASRNSGDGNQPQHF.

This chain uses TRBV10-3 with TRBJ2-6; tentative D call: TRBD1 (6 bases). The V and J ends lost 4 bases and 2 bases respectively, with 15 bases between them. Germline CDR1 and CDR2: ENHRY and SYGVKD. This CDR3 has 17 residues. This CDR3 is CAISGTGKNTGANVLTF. For the CDR3, the DNA is TGTGCCATCAGTGGAACAGGGAAGAACACTGGGGCCAACGTCCTGACTTTC.

The V and J genes are TRBV9 and TRBJ2-1; 9 bases line up with TRBD2. The germline V gene has CDR1 SGDLS and CDR2 YYNGEE. With V trimmed by 4 bases and J by 8 bases, 10 bases remained unmatched. The CDR3 runs to 15 residues. This CDR3 is CASSPTGLASHEQFF. CDR3 nucleotide sequence: TGTGCCAGCAGCCCTACGGGACTAGCATCCCATGAGCAGTTCTTC.

V gene TRBV18 combines with J gene TRBJ2-5; 9 bases are shared with TRBD2. V shed 4 bases and J 7 bases; nucleotides not matched to a gene: 16. The CDR3 is 17 amino acids. CDR1 is KGHSH and CDR2 is LQKENI in the germline V gene. The CDR3, as DNA: TGTGCCAGCTCACGACTAGCGGAGCCCCGTTCAATAGGGACCCAGTACTTC. It specifies CASSRLAEPRSIGTQYF.

CDR3 protein: CASSLGDRLNTEAFF. For the CDR3, the DNA is TGTGCCAGCAGCTTAGGGGACCGCTTGAACACTGAAGCTTTCTTT. The rearrangement links TRBV11-2 to TRBJ1-1; maybe TRBD1 (5 bases). The germline gives CDR1 SGHAT, CDR2 FQNNGV. V lost 1 base and J lost 0, with 9 bases in between. The CDR3 covers 15 residues.

This clone has just one count. V gene TRBV30 combines with J gene TRBJ2-7; D gene unclear. V lost 3 bases to trimming and J lost 2 bases, with 11 bases between them. Germline loops: CDR1 GTSNPN, CDR2 SVGIG (reference sequence). The CDR3 contains 13 residues. The CDR3 DNA sequence: TGTGCCTGGAGCTACATGAGACCCTACGAGCAGTACTTC. Its protein is CAWSYMRPYEQYF.

V and J are TRBV5-1 and TRBJ2-7, with 8 nucleotides matching TRBD1. V shed 0 bases and J 5 bases; nucleotides not matched to a gene: 7. This CDR3 is 15 amino acids long. Germline lookup yields CDR1 SGHRS and CDR2 YFSETQ. This CDR3 reads CASSLAGQGVDEQYF. CDR3 sequence (DNA): TGCGCCAGCAGCTTGGCCGGACAGGGAGTCGACGAGCAGTACTTC.

V gene TRBV5-1 combines with J gene TRBJ2-7, with 7 nucleotides matching TRBD1. Germline CDR1 SGHRS, CDR2 YFSETQ. The J segment lost 1 base and the V segment lost 4 bases, leaving 2 bases of the junction unmatched. This CDR3 comprises 13 residues. The CDR3 region is CASSGGQSYEQYF. In nucleotides, the CDR3 is TGCGCCAGCAGCGGGGGACAGTCCTACGAGCAGTACTTC.

CDR3 protein: CASIQKMWRETPGTGELFF. In nucleotides, the CDR3 is TGTGCCAGCATCCAAAAAATGTGGCGGGAGACCCCAGGAACCGGGGAGCTGTTTTTT. The chain employs TRBV7-9 and TRBJ2-2, with TRBD2 matching over 7 bases. From germline, CDR1 is SEHNR and CDR2 FQNEAQ (reference sequence). Germline trimming cut 7 bases from V and 5 bases from J; bases unmatched to any gene: 22. This CDR3 is 19 amino acids long.

The chain has TRBV30 and TRBJ1-4; no clear D. The V and J ends lost 0 bases and 1 base respectively, with 9 bases between them. This CDR3 has 15 amino acids. Looked up from germline, CDR1 is GTSNPN and CDR2 is SVGIG (reference sequence). DNA for the CDR3: TGTGCCTGGAGTGTACAAGGCAGAACTAATGAAAAACTGTTTTTT. As protein: CAWSVQGRTNEKLFF.

The chain joins TRBV5-6 to TRBJ2-6; 7 bases map to TRBD1. There are 19 residues in the CDR3. The V gene end was trimmed by 1 base and the J gene end by 0 bases; junction bases not matched to a gene: 10. CDR1 SGHDT and CDR2 YYEEEE come from the germline V gene. CDR3 sequence: CASSLLQGPFLSGANVLTF. The CDR3 nucleotides are TGTGCCAGCAGCTTGCTACAGGGGCCCTTTCTCTCTGGGGCCAACGTCCTGACTTTC.

This chain joins TRBV6-5 and TRBJ2-2, with 9 nucleotides matching TRBD1. Germline CDR1 reads MNHEY; CDR2 reads SVGAGI. The CDR3 consists of 16 residues. Losses at the gene ends were 2 bases for V and 6 bases for J; bases not matched to a gene: 7. CDR3 nucleotides: TGTGCCAGCAGTTACCGAGGACAGGGGACGGCCGGGGAGCTGTTTTTT. Amino acids: CASSYRGQGTAGELFF.

As regards this clone: Other DNA sequences of this sample code for an identical CDR3. The chain has TRBV5-1 and TRBJ2-7; 9 bases are a match to TRBD1. Trimming at V came to 4 bases and at J to 4 bases, leaving 6 bases not matched to a gene. The germline gives CDR1 SGHRS, CDR2 YFSETQ. This CDR3 has 14 amino acids. The CDR3 nucleotides read TGCGCCAGCAGCCCCGGGACAGGGAGTTACGAGCAGTACTTC. Protein: CASSPGTGSYEQYF.

Comments on this clone: Additional DNA sequences in this sample encode the identical CDR3. The V gene is TRBV6-1, the J gene TRBJ1-5; maybe TRBD1 (6 bases). The V gene's germline CDR1 is MNHNS and CDR2 SASEGT. This CDR3 is 14 amino acids long. Deletions cut 3 bases from V and 2 bases from J, with 8 bases between. CDR3: CASSEGAGNQPQHF. CDR3 sequence (DNA): TGTGCCAGCAGTGAGGGGGCTGGCAATCAGCCCCAGCATTTT.

The chain combines TRBV6-1 with TRBJ2-7, with TRBD1 as a possible D gene (5 bases). Germline CDR1 is MNHNS and CDR2 is SASEGT. The V end was cut by 6 bases, the J end by 2 bases, with 14 bases between. The CDR3 runs to 14 residues. The DNA of the CDR3 is TGTGCCAGCAGCCCTAGGGGAAGGACCTACGAGCAGTACTTC. The encoded protein is CASSPRGRTYEQYF.

The rearrangement uses TRBV6-1 and TRBJ1-2, with D hard to call. Germline V gene lookup returns CDR1 MNHNS and CDR2 SASEGT. CDR3 size: 15 residues. Trimming took 1 base from V and 3 from J, leaving 12 bases between them. Here the CDR3 reads CASSEDGLGYYGYTF. CDR3 nucleotide sequence: TGTGCCAGCAGTGAAGATGGGCTGGGGTACTATGGCTACACCTTC.

This rearrangement joins TRBV19 to TRBJ2-5; 9 bases match TRBD1. Germline CDR1 and CDR2: LNHDA and SQIVND (reference sequence). The V segment lost 1 base and the J segment 6 bases; nucleotides outside the gene matches: 6. This CDR3 spans 15 amino acids. This CDR3 is CASSIARDRDKTQYF. CDR3 coding DNA: TGTGCCAGTAGTATAGCCAGGGACAGGGATAAGACCCAGTACTTC.

This chain joins TRBV2 and TRBJ1-3; tentative D call: TRBD1 (5 bases). V was shortened by 6 bases and J by 6 bases, with 12 bases between the two germline ends. Germline CDR1 and CDR2: SNHLY and FYNNEI. The CDR3 runs 13 residues. CDR3 DNA: TGTGCCAGCAGGGGTGACAGCGAAAACACCATATATTTT. This gives the protein CASRGDSENTIYF.

The chain's CDR3 is CASSREPGESPLHF. CDR3 nucleotide sequence: TGTGCCAGCTCACGGGAACCAGGGGAATCACCCCTCCACTTT. V and J are TRBV18 and TRBJ1-6; D is possibly TRBD1 (6 bases). The V and J ends lost 4 bases and 10 bases respectively, with 14 bases between them. Germline CDR1 KGHSH, CDR2 LQKENI. The CDR3 covers 14 residues.

The chain employs TRBV6-1 and TRBJ1-5; 7 bases fit TRBD1. The V and J ends lost 5 bases and 1 base, in that order; junction bases with no gene match: 5. The CDR3 contains 15 residues. CDR1 MNHNS and CDR2 SASEGT come from the germline V gene. CDR3 nucleotide sequence: TGTGCCAGCAGTCGACAGGGTGTGAGCAATCAGCCCCAGCATTTT. This sequence encodes CASSRQGVSNQPQHF.

This clone came up once. The DNA of the CDR3 is TGCGCCAGCAGCTTGTATGGGACAGGGCCAGAGACCCAGTACTTC. It translates to CASSLYGTGPETQYF. The V and J genes are TRBV5-1 and TRBJ2-5; TRBD1 matches at 9 bases. V was clipped by 1 base and J by 4 bases; unmatched bases: 5. This CDR3 comprises 15 residues. CDR1 and CDR2 from the germline V gene are SGHRS and YFSETQ.

The rearrangement uses TRBV7-6 and TRBJ1-2, with D maybe TRBD1 (6 bases). The germline CDR1 and CDR2 sequences are SGHVS and FNYEAQ. CDR3 length: 13 residues. V was pared by 4 bases and J by 7 bases, with 13 bases between. CDR3 sequence: CASSSKGEAGYTF. The CDR3 nucleotides are TGTGCCAGCAGCTCCAAGGGGGAGGCTGGCTACACCTTC.